One sample yielded the 27 T cell receptor beta chains listed below, sequenced in a study of shared clonotypes between healthy human individuals. Measured with immunoSEQ multiplex PCR; TCRdb has only the in-frame clones, and not every one. The table includes more than 2,000,000 clones, more than 80% detected once. Sequences were obtained from naive CD4+ T cells from PBMCs. Subset described: CD45RA+ positively selected. These receptors were collected from a man between 18 and 35 years old in good health. Some clones in this sample may be carry-over from other donors' samples.

The chain employs TRBV30 and TRBJ2-7; possibly TRBD1 for D (5 bases). Germline V CDR1 and CDR2: GTSNPN, SVGIG (reference sequence). Trimming removed 3 bases from V and 0 bases from J, with 15 bases in between. The CDR3 runs to 15 residues. CDR3 region: CAWSPRTGLSYEQYF. In DNA, the CDR3 is TGTGCCTGGAGCCCTCGTACAGGCCTCTCCTACGAGCAGTACTTC. Full variable domain (rest looked up from reference TRBV30 and TRBJ2-7): SQTIHQWPATLVQPVGSPLSLECTVEGTSNPNLYWYRQAAGRGLQLLFYSVGIGQISSEVPQNLSASRPQDRQFILSSKKLLLSDSGFYLCAWSPRTGLSYEQYFGPGTRLTVT.

The rearrangement uses TRBV7-9 and TRBJ2-3; TRBD2 agrees at 8 bases. The CDR3 extends over 17 amino acids. V trimming: 1 base; J trimming: 0 bases; junction bases outside the gene matches: 6. CDR1 is SEHNR and CDR2 is FQNEAQ in the germline V gene (reference sequence). CDR3 DNA: TGTGCCAGCAGCTTAGATTCAACTAGCGGAAGCACAGATACGCAGTATTTT. As protein: CASSLDSTSGSTDTQYF.

This chain links TRBV6-1 with TRBJ2-3; D may be TRBD1 (6 bases). The CDR3 runs to 13 residues. Trimming removed 6 bases at V and 6 bases at J, with 13 bases between. Germline assignment: CDR1 MNHNS and CDR2 SASEGT. The CDR3 DNA reads as TGTGCCAGCAGCTTAGGACAGTTCGATACGCAGTATTTT. Translation gives CASSLGQFDTQYF.

The rearrangement links TRBV7-9 to TRBJ2-3; D remains ambiguous. CDR1 SEHNR and CDR2 FQNEAQ come from the germline V gene (reference sequence). This CDR3 is 15 amino acids long. V was cut by 4 bases and J by 1 base, with 12 bases left in between. CDR3 in amino acids: CASSSGDTRTDTQYF. Here the CDR3 DNA reads TGTGCCAGCAGCTCCGGAGACACCCGCACAGATACGCAGTATTTT.

Points on this clone: Other DNA sequences from this sample encode an identical CDR3 as well. The chain carries TRBV7-2 and TRBJ2-1, with D perhaps TRBD1 (6 bases). In germline, CDR1 is SGHTA, CDR2 FQGNSA. V shed 4 bases and J shed 0 bases, with 10 bases lying between them. The CDR3 totals 15 residues. CDR3 region: CASSYDRSSYNEQFF. DNA for the CDR3: TGTGCCAGCAGCTATGACAGGAGCTCCTACAATGAGCAGTTCTTC.

Only one count was recorded for this clone. V and J are TRBV30 and TRBJ2-5; weak D call: TRBD1 (6 bases). The CDR3 is made up of 13 amino acids. The germline V and J ends were trimmed by 4 bases and 10 bases, with 19 bases remaining between them. CDR1 and CDR2 from the germline V gene are GTSNPN and SVGIG (reference sequence). The CDR3 DNA reads as TGTGCCTGGAACTTAGGGACCCTAGGGGGCCAGTACTTC. The encoded protein is CAWNLGTLGGQYF.

The chain links TRBV5-1 to TRBJ2-1, with 7 positions matching TRBD2. This CDR3 is 15 amino acids long. J gave up 1 base and V 4 bases, and 5 bases lay outside the gene matches. Germline CDR1 reads SGHRS; CDR2 reads YFSETQ. The CDR3 sequence: CASSPGLDSYNEQFF. The CDR3 DNA is TGCGCCAGCAGCCCAGGACTAGATTCCTACAATGAGCAGTTCTTC.

Turning to this clone: The same CDR3 also results from other DNA sequences found in this sample. DNA of the CDR3: TGTGCCAGCAGCTTAGAAGTGAACACTGAAGCTTTCTTT. Protein: CASSLEVNTEAFF. The V call is TRBV7-3, the J call TRBJ1-1; no clear D. Germline V gene lookup returns CDR1 SGHTA and CDR2 FQGTGA. The CDR3 runs to 13 residues. The ends were cut back, 2 bases at V and 0 bases at J, with 4 bases in the middle.

The gene calls are TRBV4-2 and TRBJ2-1, with 7 bases lining up with TRBD1. CDR3 length: 16 residues. The germline V gene encodes CDR1 LGHNA and CDR2 YNFKEQ. V shed 6 bases, J shed 9 bases, and the junction held 17 bases outside the gene matches. The CDR3 DNA sequence: TGTGCCAGCAGGAGAGACGGGACAGTTTTTGGTAGTGAGCAGTTCTTC. It is translated as CASRRDGTVFGSEQFF.

About this clone itself: Other nucleotide sequences from this sample produce the same CDR3. The chain combines TRBV5-1 with TRBJ2-5; D not resolved. Germline CDR1 reads SGHRS; CDR2 reads YFSETQ. Trimming removed 2 bases at V and 1 base at J, with 3 bases between. This CDR3 contains 12 residues. The CDR3 loop is CASSLLQETQYF. CDR3 bases: TGCGCCAGCAGCTTACTCCAAGAGACCCAGTACTTC.

This chain connects TRBV15 to TRBJ1-1; no reliable D call. V lost 0 bases and J lost 10, with 18 bases in between. Germline assignment: CDR1 LNHNV and CDR2 YYDKDF (reference sequence). This CDR3 comprises 15 residues. In nucleotides, the CDR3 is TGTGCCACCAGCAGAGATCGGGAATCCGCGAGGCTAGCTTTCTTT. Translating gives CATSRDRESARLAFF.

The chain has TRBV5-1 and TRBJ1-1; D gene unclear. Trimming took off 4 bases at V and 1 base at J, with 17 bases between the two ends. The CDR3 loop spans 16 amino acids. Per germline, CDR1 SGHRS and CDR2 YFSETQ. The DNA of the CDR3 is TGCGCCAGCAGCCGAACCCCGCAATTAGGGAACACTGAAGCTTTCTTT. This sequence encodes CASSRTPQLGNTEAFF.

The chain carries TRBV4-1 and TRBJ1-4; TRBD1 aligns across 10 bases. CDR3 length: 16 amino acids. The V gene end was trimmed by 0 bases and the J gene end by 5 bases; junction bases not matched to a gene: 3. From germline, CDR1 is MGHRA and CDR2 YSYEKL. CDR3 amino acids: CASSQDRGQGNEKLFF. Written as DNA, the CDR3 is TGCGCCAGCAGCCAAGATAGGGGACAGGGGAATGAAAAACTGTTTTTT.

The rearrangement joins TRBV27 to TRBJ2-1; TRBD1 is a possible D gene (5 bases). V was clipped by 4 bases and J by 9 bases, with 13 bases between them. The CDR3 is made up of 13 amino acids. Germline loops: CDR1 MNHEY, CDR2 SMNVEV (reference sequence). CDR3 protein: CASSSYQGTEQFF. The CDR3 DNA follows: TGTGCCAGCAGTTCCTACCAGGGCACTGAGCAGTTCTTC.

This clone showed up just a few times. Other DNA sequences of this sample code for an identical CDR3. J is TRBJ2-5 and V is TRBV9, with D hard to call. The V and J ends lost 0 bases and 1 base respectively, with 4 bases between them. Per germline, CDR1 SGDLS and CDR2 YYNGEE. The CDR3 contains 13 residues. CDR3 nucleotides: TGTGCCAGCAGCGTAGCTACCCAAGAGACCCAGTACTTC. This sequence encodes CASSVATQETQYF.

The J gene is TRBJ1-2, the V gene TRBV5-1; a weak D match, TRBD1 (6 bases). The V gene's germline CDR1 is SGHRS and CDR2 YFSETQ. The CDR3 consists of 16 residues. V was cut by 4 bases and J by 0 bases, with 16 bases left in between. CDR3 sequence reads: CASSLLQGPSNYGYTF. DNA of the CDR3: TGCGCCAGCAGCCTCCTACAGGGCCCATCTAACTATGGCTACACCTTC.

The V call is TRBV4-2, the J call TRBJ2-4; maybe TRBD1 (5 bases). Trimming left V 3 bases short and J 3 bases short, with 15 bases between. CDR1 and CDR2 from the germline V gene are LGHNA and YNFKEQ. This CDR3 has 16 amino acids. CDR3 residues: CASSQSRVGGKNIQYF. CDR3 coding DNA: TGTGCCAGCAGCCAGAGCAGGGTTGGCGGCAAAAACATTCAGTACTTC.

The chain combines TRBV6-5 with TRBJ2-7, with 8 positions matching TRBD1. The CDR3 has 13 amino acids. Germline V gene lookup returns CDR1 MNHEY and CDR2 SVGAGI. V was pared by 6 bases and J by 7 bases, with 8 bases of the junction left unmatched. This CDR3 reads CASSRGQATEQYF. CDR3 nucleotides: TGTGCCAGCAGCCGGGGACAGGCCACGGAGCAGTACTTC.

Here the CDR3 reads CASSLVPGGPSNAKNIQYF. For the CDR3, the DNA is TGTGCCAGCAGCTTGGTCCCGGGAGGGCCGTCGAATGCCAAAAACATTCAGTACTTC. This chain links TRBV11-1 with TRBJ2-4, with 8 bases that match TRBD2. This CDR3 has 19 residues. V lost 3 bases to trimming and J lost 1 base; unmatched junction nucleotides: 14. CDR1 and CDR2 (germline): SGHAT, FQDESV (reference sequence).

The chain links TRBV9 to TRBJ1-1, with 8 nucleotides matching TRBD1. The CDR3 extends over 15 amino acids. Germline V gene lookup returns CDR1 SGDLS and CDR2 YYNGEE. After removal of 4 bases from V and 3 bases from J, the junction contained 8 bases not matched to a gene. CDR3 region: CASSLTRGLDTEAFF. CDR3 in DNA: TGTGCCAGCAGCCTTACCAGGGGGCTCGACACTGAAGCTTTCTTT.

This clone was counted only a few times. The chain recombines TRBV7-9 with TRBJ1-1, with a weak D call TRBD1 (6 bases). CDR1 is SEHNR, CDR2 FQNEAQ, per germline (reference sequence). The CDR3 length is 14 residues. V was trimmed by 6 bases and J by 3 bases, leaving 14 bases between them. The CDR3 region is CASSEQGVYTEAFF. The CDR3 bases are TGTGCCAGCAGTGAACAGGGAGTTTACACTGAAGCTTTCTTT.

This chain links TRBV7-2 with TRBJ2-3, with D possibly matching TRBD2 (5 bases). Trimming removed 1 base from V and 11 bases from J, with 13 bases in between. The CDR3 runs to 13 residues. CDR1 SGHTA and CDR2 FQGNSA come from the germline V gene. CDR3: CASSLEAARMQYF. For the CDR3, the DNA is TGTGCCAGCAGCTTAGAAGCGGCTAGAATGCAGTATTTT.

This clone was recorded once. The chain employs TRBV15 and TRBJ2-1; D tentatively reads TRBD1 or TRBD2 (5 bases each). V lost 0 bases to trimming and J lost 7 bases, with 25 bases between them. The CDR3 extends over 19 amino acids. The V gene's germline CDR1 is LNHNV and CDR2 YYDKDF (reference sequence). The CDR3 DNA sequence: TGTGCCACCAGCAGAGATTACGCCGCCGGGGCCGGCTCGCGGAATGAGCAGTTCTTC. Encoded protein: CATSRDYAAGAGSRNEQFF.

Points on this clone: Other DNA sequences in the sample encode the same CDR3. The chain uses TRBV11-2 and TRBJ2-5; TRBD1 might be the D (6 bases). Trimming cost V 5 bases and J 1 base, with 11 bases left between them. This CDR3 has 14 residues. Germline V gene sequence: CDR1 SGHAT, CDR2 FQNNGV. The CDR3 DNA reads TGTGCCAGCAGCCCTCGGACAGCCCAAGAGACCCAGTACTTC. Protein: CASSPRTAQETQYF.

Comment on this clone: The identical CDR3 is also encoded by other nucleotide sequences in the sample. The chain uses TRBV11-3 and TRBJ2-7; D is tentatively TRBD1 or TRBD2 (5 bases each). Trimming took 0 bases from V and 6 from J, leaving 9 bases between them. This CDR3 region has 13 residues. In germline, CDR1 is SGHNT, CDR2 YENEEA. CDR3 loop: CASSLEYGGEQYF. DNA of the CDR3: TGTGCCAGCAGCTTAGAGTATGGGGGCGAGCAGTACTTC.

The rearrangement links TRBV7-9 to TRBJ1-2; TRBD1 might be the D (5 bases). The germline V gene has CDR1 SEHNR and CDR2 FQNEAQ (reference sequence). CDR3 size: 15 residues. V gave up 2 bases and J gave up 2 bases, with 12 bases separating them. CDR3 DNA sequence: TGTGCCAGCAGCTTAAACCGGGGCGAGAACTATGGCTACACCTTC. It encodes CASSLNRGENYGYTF.

The chain employs TRBV7-2 and TRBJ2-7; 9 bases map to TRBD1. With 5 bases clipped from V and 2 bases from J, the junction kept 10 bases outside the gene matches. Germline V gene lookup returns CDR1 SGHTA and CDR2 FQGNSA. The CDR3 extends over 16 amino acids. Here the CDR3 DNA reads TGTGCCAGCAGCCCTTGGGAACAGGGGGCCACCTACGAGCAGTACTTC. Amino acid sequence: CASSPWEQGATYEQYF.